One and the same sample provided the 30 T cell receptor beta chains below, sequenced in a study of blood T cells in healthy people across ages. Using a J-beta primer mix together with a sample-barcoded 5' primer, a second PCR was run for roughly 6 to 12 cycles. One entry per CDR3 protein, called by TCRdb with MiXCR from the 5' RACE reads. The sample holds about 680,000 distinct CDR3 sequences, 49% seen once. The sample consisted of blood. The receptors originated from an older woman in good health.

This chain links TRBV9 with TRBJ2-1, with 14 bases identical to TRBD2. The DNA matches TRBJ2-7 better at its end, which makes the J call doubtful. Germline-derived CDR1 and CDR2 are SGDLS and YYNGEE. The CDR3 has 18 amino acids. For the CDR3, the DNA is TGTGCCAGCAGCGTAGTGGGGACTAGCGGGGGAATCTACAATGAGCAGTACTTC. Translating gives CASSVVGTSGGIYNEQYF.

V usage is TRBV25-1 and J usage is TRBJ2-1, with D possibly TRBD2 on 6 matching bases. This CDR3 is 16 amino acids long. CDR1 is MGHDK, CDR2 SYGVNS, per germline. V lost 4 bases to trimming and J lost 1 base, with 14 bases between them. This CDR3 is CASSGDLTRSYNEQFF. The CDR3 DNA sequence: TGTGCCAGCAGTGGGGACTTGACACGATCCTACAATGAGCAGTTCTTC.

With respect to this clonotype: At one end the junction does not follow the germline gene, possibly because of a read error. The chain has TRBV18 and TRBJ1-2, with D possibly being TRBD1 (5 bases). CDR1 and CDR2 from the germline V gene are KGHSH and LQKENI. This CDR3 spans 14 amino acids. This CDR3 is CAGSLTGIAYGYTF. The CDR3 DNA sequence: TGTGCCGGCTCACTCACAGGAATCGCCTATGGCTACACCTTC.

In its sample, this clonotype was seen a few times. V gene TRBV7-2 combines with J gene TRBJ2-1; D is ambiguous. CDR3 length equals 17 residues. Germline CDR1 SGHTA, CDR2 FQGNSA. The V end was cut by 5 bases, the J end by 0 bases, with 17 bases between. CDR3 sequence (DNA): TGTGCCAGCAGCAGGGTAAGTGGATCCGGCTCCTACAATGAGCAGTTCTTC. It codes for CASSRVSGSGSYNEQFF.

The DNA for the CDR3 is TGTGCCAGCAGCGTGAGCTTCAGGAGTAACTATGGCTACACCTTC. Translating it yields CASSVSFRSNYGYTF. The chain employs TRBV9 and TRBJ1-2; no reliable D call. CDR1 is SGDLS and CDR2 is YYNGEE in the germline V gene. V was trimmed by 2 bases and J by 1 base, leaving 12 bases between them. The CDR3 length is 15 residues.

This clonotype was picked up a small number of times. The chain has TRBV10-3 and TRBJ2-7; TRBD1 agrees at 7 bases. The CDR3 runs to 14 residues. Germline V gene data show CDR1 as ENHRY and CDR2 as SYGVKD. V shed 10 bases and J 2 bases; nucleotides not matched to a gene: 11. The CDR3 loop is CASEERQGPYEQYF. The CDR3 DNA reads as TGTGCCAGCGAGGAGAGACAGGGCCCCTACGAGCAGTACTTC.

The chain links TRBV9 to TRBJ2-3; the match to TRBD1 covers 10 bases. Germline trimming cut 3 bases from V and 2 bases from J; bases unmatched to any gene: 6. Germline values: CDR1 SGDLS, CDR2 YYNGEE. The CDR3 extends over 16 amino acids. The CDR3 nucleotides read TGTGCCAGCAGCGCGACAGGGGGCCAACCCACAGATACGCAGTATTTT. As protein: CASSATGGQPTDTQYF.

The rearrangement links TRBV7-9 to TRBJ1-2; 7 nucleotides line up with TRBD1. The CDR3 consists of 13 residues. Trimming at V came to 5 bases and at J to 4 bases, leaving 4 bases not matched to a gene. Germline V gene sequence: CDR1 SEHNR, CDR2 FQNEAQ (reference sequence). The CDR3 reads CASSAQGVYGYTF. CDR3 sequence (DNA): TGTGCCAGCAGCGCCCAGGGGGTCTATGGCTACACCTTC.

This clonotype was found a few times. The J gene is TRBJ2-7, the V gene TRBV5-1, with a possible D match to TRBD1 (7 bases). The CDR3 covers 16 residues. Germline assignment: CDR1 SGHRS and CDR2 YFSETQ. Trimming left V 2 bases short and J 2 bases short, with 17 bases between. The CDR3: CASSFGAGGIAYEQYF. CDR3 in DNA: TGCGCCAGCAGCTTTGGGGCAGGGGGGATAGCCTACGAGCAGTACTTC.

This clonotype was counted ten times or more. CDR3: CASSLEGLNEQFF. The CDR3 DNA sequence: TGCGCCAGCAGCTTGGAGGGCCTGAATGAGCAGTTCTTC. The chain uses TRBV5-1 and TRBJ2-1; D remains unclear. V lost 0 bases and J 7 bases, leaving 8 bases between the germline ends. This CDR3 region has 13 residues. Germline V gives CDR1 SGHRS, CDR2 YFSETQ.

The chain is built from TRBV6-6 and TRBJ2-5; D is perhaps TRBD1 (6 bases). TRBJ2-7 matches the DNA end more closely, so the J call is doubtful. The CDR3 loop spans 17 amino acids. In germline, CDR1 is MNHNY, CDR2 SVGAGI (reference sequence). CDR3 DNA sequence: TGTGCCAGCAGTTACCCACGAACTGGACAGCCCACCTACGAGCAGTACTTC. It encodes CASSYPRTGQPTYEQYF.

This chain connects TRBV27 to TRBJ2-1; 12 bases agree with TRBD2. The CDR3 has 16 residues. Germline V gene lookup returns CDR1 MNHEY and CDR2 SMNVEV (reference sequence). The trim removed 6 bases at V and 4 bases at J, leaving 7 bases unmatched. This chain's CDR3 is CASSWTGTSGYNEQFF. CDR3 bases: TGTGCCAGCAGCTGGACCGGGACTAGCGGGTACAATGAGCAGTTCTTC.

V is TRBV4-2 and J is TRBJ2-5; D call uncertain. V lost 4 bases and J 11 bases, leaving 29 bases between the germline ends. This CDR3 region has 17 residues. Germline loops: CDR1 LGHNA, CDR2 YNFKEQ. DNA for the CDR3: TGTGCCAGCAGCCCTACTCGGGTTACTGGTCCTGCCAATGAGCAGTACTTC. Amino acid sequence: CASSPTRVTGPANEQYF.

The genes are TRBV20-1 and TRBJ2-6, with unresolved D. The V end lost 0 bases, the J end lost 2 bases, and 11 bases lay between the germline ends. Germline CDR1 is DFQATT and CDR2 is SNEGSKA (reference sequence). The CDR3 sequence is 16 residues long. The CDR3 region is CSARDSRRPGANVLTF. The CDR3 DNA is TGCAGTGCTAGAGATAGCCGGCGCCCTGGGGCCAACGTCCTGACTTTC.

The chain carries TRBV7-3 and TRBJ2-5; TRBD1 aligns across 9 bases. TRBJ2-7 matches the DNA end more closely, so the J call is doubtful. Germline V gene data show CDR1 as SGHTA and CDR2 as FQGTGA. This CDR3 region has 16 residues. The CDR3 sequence is CASSSRQGQGKDEQYF. As DNA, the CDR3 is TGTGCCAGCAGCTCCCGGCAGGGACAGGGAAAGGACGAGCAGTACTTC.

The rearrangement links TRBV15 to TRBJ2-4; 7 bases line up with TRBD1. Trimming at V came to 5 bases and at J to 2 bases, leaving 12 bases not matched to a gene. The CDR3 spans 17 residues. Germline CDR1 and CDR2: LNHNV and YYDKDF (reference sequence). The CDR3 loop is CATSPRDSLGSKNIQYF. For the CDR3, the DNA is TGTGCCACCAGCCCCCGGGACAGCTTAGGTTCCAAAAACATTCAGTACTTC. Full variable domain (rest looked up from reference TRBV15 and TRBJ2-4): DAMVIQNPRYQVTQFGKPVTLSCSQTLNHNVMYWYQQKSSQAPKLLFHYYDKDFNNEADTPDNFQSRRPNTSFCFLDIRSPGLGDTAMYLCATSPRDSLGSKNIQYFGAGTRLSVL.

The chain couples TRBV10-3 to TRBJ2-2; 7 positions agree with TRBD1. Germline CDR1 reads ENHRY; CDR2 reads SYGVKD. Trimming took 7 bases from V and 2 from J; bases not matched to a gene: 4. This CDR3 region has 14 residues. The CDR3, as DNA: TGTGCCATCACCAGGACAGGCAACACCGGGGAGCTGTTTTTT. Translated, it gives CAITRTGNTGELFF.

V and J are TRBV27 and TRBJ2-1; TRBD2 matches 10 bases. J lost 4 bases, V lost 3 bases, and 15 bases had no gene match. This CDR3 spans 19 amino acids. CDR1 is MNHEY, CDR2 SMNVEV, per germline (reference sequence). CDR3 loop: CASSFDRGSGRTGYNEQFF. The CDR3 region has the DNA TGTGCCAGCAGTTTTGATCGTGGTAGCGGGAGGACGGGATACAATGAGCAGTTCTTC.

This clonotype turned up a few times. The genes are TRBV5-1 and TRBJ1-2, with D unclear. V dropped 2 bases and J dropped 3 bases, with 11 bases sitting between them. CDR3 size: 14 residues. The germline gives CDR1 SGHRS, CDR2 YFSETQ. CDR3 sequence (DNA): TGCGCCAGCAGCTTAGCCCAGCAGGACTATGGCTACACCTTC. It translates to CASSLAQQDYGYTF. The entire variable domain, with the rest obtained from reference TRBV5-1 and TRBJ1-2, is as follows: KAGVTQTPRYLIKTRGQQVTLSCSPISGHRSVSWYQQTPGQGLQFLFEYFSETQRNKGNFPGRFSGRQFSNSRSEMNVSTLELGDSALYLCASSLAQQDYGYTFGSGTRLTVV.

The V call is TRBV15, the J call TRBJ2-7; perhaps TRBD1 as D (6 bases). CDR1 and CDR2 (germline): LNHNV, YYDKDF (reference sequence). Trimming cost V 1 base and J 0 bases, with 7 bases left between them. The length of the CDR3 is 14 residues. For the CDR3, the DNA is TGTGCCACCAGCAGAGGGGACACCTCCTACGAGCAGTACTTC. Its translation: CATSRGDTSYEQYF. Full variable domain (remainder filled in from reference TRBV15 and TRBJ2-7): DAMVIQNPRYQVTQFGKPVTLSCSQTLNHNVMYWYQQKSSQAPKLLFHYYDKDFNNEADTPDNFQSRRPNTSFCFLDIRSPGLGDTAMYLCATSRGDTSYEQYFGPGTRLTVT.

The V and J genes are TRBV20-1 and TRBJ2-3; D remains ambiguous. The CDR3 has 12 residues. Deletions cut 3 bases from V and 4 bases from J, with 8 bases between. From germline, CDR1 is DFQATT and CDR2 SNEGSKA (reference sequence). The CDR3 bases are TGCAGTGCTAGCCCTAGAGCAGATACGCAGTATTTT. Translating gives CSASPRADTQYF.

A note on this clonotype: A clone one base away is much larger, so this may be a read error. J is TRBJ2-5 and V is TRBV29-1; D remains ambiguous. The CDR3 extends over 13 amino acids. Germline CDR1 reads SQVTM; CDR2 reads ANQGSEA. Trimming pared 7 bases from V and 10 bases from J, leaving 22 bases between. CDR3 bases: TGCAGCGCAGCGATGGCCAAATCAAGGGACCAGTACTTC. Protein product: CSAAMAKSRDQYF.

The chain joins TRBV12-3 or TRBV12-4 to TRBJ2-7; D is uncertain. The CDR3 length is 14 residues. The germline V and J ends were trimmed by 5 bases and 6 bases, with 17 bases remaining between them. CDR3 region: CASSPGQSLREQYF. The CDR3 coding sequence is TGTGCCAGCAGTCCGGGCCAGTCCCTACGCGAGCAGTACTTC.

The J gene is TRBJ1-1, the V gene TRBV29-1; D gene unclear. V dropped 4 bases and J dropped 0 bases, with 15 bases sitting between them. Looked up from germline, CDR1 is SQVTM and CDR2 is ANQGSEA. The CDR3 spans 15 residues. CDR3: CSVVLGRTMNTEAFF. In nucleotides, the CDR3 is TGCAGCGTTGTACTCGGTCGGACCATGAACACTGAAGCTTTCTTT.

On this clonotype: The junction differs from germline at one of its ends, possibly a read error. The rearrangement uses TRBV5-8 and TRBJ2-1, with a weak D call TRBD1 (5 bases). This CDR3 contains 15 residues. Germline values: CDR1 SGHTS, CDR2 YDEGEE. CDR3 coding DNA: TGTGCCAGCAGCTTGTGGCAGGGAACCTACAATGGGCAGTTCTTC. Protein sequence: CASSLWQGTYNGQFF. Complete variable domain (other parts from reference TRBV5-8 and TRBJ2-1): EAGVTQSPTHLIKTRGQQATLRCSPISGHTSVYWYQQALGLGLQFLLWYDEGEERNRGNFPPRFSGRQFPNYSSELNVNALELEDSALYLCASSLWQGTYNGQFFGPGTRLTVL.

V gene TRBV20-1 combines with J gene TRBJ2-6; D not certain. The CDR3 spans 16 residues. The V end lost 1 base, the J end lost 4 bases, and 14 bases lay between the germline ends. Germline CDR1 DFQATT, CDR2 SNEGSKA (reference sequence). CDR3 DNA sequence: TGCAGTGCTAGAGGTGAATGGGGTTCCGGGGCCAACGTCCTGACTTTC. This translates into CSARGEWGSGANVLTF.

The chain carries TRBV20-1 and TRBJ1-1, with a possible D match to TRBD1 (6 bases). CDR1 is DFQATT, CDR2 SNEGSKA, per germline (reference sequence). This CDR3 is built from 13 residues. V lost 5 bases and J 3 bases, leaving 13 bases between the germline ends. In nucleotides, the CDR3 is TGCAGTGCTGGGAGGTCAGGGGACACTGAAGCTTTCTTT. Its translation: CSAGRSGDTEAFF.

V and J are TRBV5-1 and TRBJ1-2; the D gene is possibly TRBD1 (6 bases). This CDR3 is built from 14 residues. V shed 0 bases and J shed 8 bases, with 14 bases lying between them. CDR1 and CDR2 (germline): SGHRS, YFSETQ. As DNA, the CDR3 is TGCGCCAGCAGCTTGGCGAGGGTACAGGGCGGCTACACCTTC. This gives the protein CASSLARVQGGYTF.

This clonotype has just a few counts. This rearrangement joins TRBV5-1 to TRBJ2-5; the D is unclear. V was clipped by 2 bases and J by 5 bases, with 4 bases between them. The CDR3 spans 11 residues. CDR1 and CDR2 from the germline V gene are SGHRS and YFSETQ. The CDR3 nucleotides are TGCGCCAGCAGCTTCGATGAGACCCAGTACTTC. It codes for CASSFDETQYF.

The V call is TRBV2, the J call TRBJ2-7; 7 bases map to TRBD1. Trimming took 6 bases from V and 2 from J; bases not matched to a gene: 7. The length of the CDR3 is 14 residues. CDR1 is SNHLY and CDR2 is FYNNEI in the germline V gene. The CDR3 loop reads CASRYSRGPYEQYF. In DNA form, the CDR3 reads TGTGCCAGCAGATACTCGAGGGGGCCCTACGAGCAGTACTTC.